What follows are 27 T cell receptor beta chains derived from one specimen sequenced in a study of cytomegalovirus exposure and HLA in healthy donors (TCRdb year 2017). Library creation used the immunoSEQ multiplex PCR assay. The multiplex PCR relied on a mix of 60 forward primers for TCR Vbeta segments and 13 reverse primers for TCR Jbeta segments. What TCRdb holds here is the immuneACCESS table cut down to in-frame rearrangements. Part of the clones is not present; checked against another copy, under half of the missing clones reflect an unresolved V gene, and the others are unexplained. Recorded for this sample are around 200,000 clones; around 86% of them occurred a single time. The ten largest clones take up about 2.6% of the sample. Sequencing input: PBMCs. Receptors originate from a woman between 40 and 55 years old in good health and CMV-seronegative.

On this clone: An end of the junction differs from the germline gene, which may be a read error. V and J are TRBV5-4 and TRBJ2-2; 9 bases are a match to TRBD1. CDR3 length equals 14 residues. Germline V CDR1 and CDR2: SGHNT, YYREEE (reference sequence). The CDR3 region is CASTGGAGTGELFF. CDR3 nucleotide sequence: TGTGCAAGCACAGGGGGCGCGGGCACCGGGGAGCTGTTTTTT.

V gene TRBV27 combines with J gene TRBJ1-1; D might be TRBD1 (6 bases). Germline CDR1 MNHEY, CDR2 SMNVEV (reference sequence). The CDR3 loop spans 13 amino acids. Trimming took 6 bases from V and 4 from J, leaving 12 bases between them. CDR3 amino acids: CASSPRQVTEAFF. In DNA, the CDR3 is TGTGCCAGCAGCCCTAGACAGGTCACTGAAGCTTTCTTT.

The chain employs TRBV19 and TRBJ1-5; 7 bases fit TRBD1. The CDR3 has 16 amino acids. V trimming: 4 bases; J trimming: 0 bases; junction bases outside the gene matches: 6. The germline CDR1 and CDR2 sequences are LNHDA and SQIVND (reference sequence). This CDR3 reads CASSRWGQNSNQPQHF. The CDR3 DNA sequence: TGTGCCAGTAGTAGGTGGGGACAGAATAGCAATCAGCCCCAGCATTTT. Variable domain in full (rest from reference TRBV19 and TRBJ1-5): DGGITQSPKYLFRKEGQNVTLSCEQNLNHDAMYWYRQDPGQGLRLIYYSQIVNDFQKGDIAEGYSVSREKKESFPLTVTSAQKNPTAFYLCASSRWGQNSNQPQHFGDGTRLSIL.

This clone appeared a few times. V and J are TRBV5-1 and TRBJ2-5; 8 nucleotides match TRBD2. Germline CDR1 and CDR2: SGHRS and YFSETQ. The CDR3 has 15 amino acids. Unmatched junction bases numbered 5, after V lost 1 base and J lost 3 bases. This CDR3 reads CASSLIIAGKETQYF. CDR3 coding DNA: TGCGCCAGCAGCTTGATAATAGCGGGAAAAGAGACCCAGTACTTC.

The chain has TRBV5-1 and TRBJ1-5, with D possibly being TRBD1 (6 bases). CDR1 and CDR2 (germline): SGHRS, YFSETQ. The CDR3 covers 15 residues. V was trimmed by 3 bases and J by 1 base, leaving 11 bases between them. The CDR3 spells CASSWTGQSNQPQHF. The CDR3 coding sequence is TGCGCCAGCAGCTGGACCGGACAGAGCAATCAGCCCCAGCATTTT.

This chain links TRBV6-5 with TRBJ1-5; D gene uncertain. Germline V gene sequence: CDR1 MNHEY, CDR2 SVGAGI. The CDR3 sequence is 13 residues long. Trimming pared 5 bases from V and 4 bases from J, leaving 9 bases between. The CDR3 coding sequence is TGTGCCAGCAGTCCCGTGACTAATCAGCCCCAGCATTTT. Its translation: CASSPVTNQPQHF.

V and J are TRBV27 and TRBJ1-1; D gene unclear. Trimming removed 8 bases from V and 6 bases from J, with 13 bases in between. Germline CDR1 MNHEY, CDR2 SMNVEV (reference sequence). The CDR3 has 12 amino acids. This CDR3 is CASGLEPPEAFF. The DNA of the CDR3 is TGTGCCAGCGGACTCGAGCCGCCTGAAGCTTTCTTT.

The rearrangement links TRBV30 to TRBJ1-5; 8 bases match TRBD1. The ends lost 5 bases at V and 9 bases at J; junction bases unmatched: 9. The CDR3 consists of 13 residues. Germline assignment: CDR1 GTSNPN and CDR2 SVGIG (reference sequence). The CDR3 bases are TGTGCCTGGGGGACAGGTGGGTTACGGCCCCAGCATTTT. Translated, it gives CAWGTGGLRPQHF.

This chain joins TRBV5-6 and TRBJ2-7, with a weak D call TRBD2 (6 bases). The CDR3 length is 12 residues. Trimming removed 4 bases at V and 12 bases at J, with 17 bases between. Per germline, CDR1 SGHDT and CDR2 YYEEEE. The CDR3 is CASSPGSGVAYF. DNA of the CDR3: TGTGCCAGCAGCCCAGGATCGGGGGTAGCGTACTTC.

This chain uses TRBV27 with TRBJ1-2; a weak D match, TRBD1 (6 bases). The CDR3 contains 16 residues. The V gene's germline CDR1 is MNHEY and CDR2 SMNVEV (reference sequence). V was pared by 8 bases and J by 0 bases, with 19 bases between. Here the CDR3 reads CASGFSTGYANYGYTF. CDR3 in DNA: TGTGCCAGCGGATTCTCCACAGGGTACGCTAACTATGGCTACACCTTC.

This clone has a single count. The CDR3 DNA reads as TGCGCCAGCAGCCAAGATTGGAGGGGGCCTTGGGACGAGCAGTACTTC. Residues: CASSQDWRGPWDEQYF. This rearrangement joins TRBV4-1 to TRBJ2-7, with TRBD1 as a possible D gene (7 bases). Between the trimmed V and J ends, which lost 0 bases and 5 bases, there was a span of 17 bases. The CDR3 length is 16 residues. Germline CDR1 and CDR2: MGHRA and YSYEKL.

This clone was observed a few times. DNA of the CDR3: TGTGCTAGTGGTTTGGGCGACAGGCGGAATGGCTACACCTTC. Translating gives CASGLGDRRNGYTF. This chain uses TRBV12-5 with TRBJ1-2; TRBD1 is a possible D gene (6 bases). The germline CDR1 and CDR2 sequences are LGHNT and FRNRAP. The CDR3 contains 14 residues. Trimming stripped 1 base from V and 6 bases from J, with 12 bases between.

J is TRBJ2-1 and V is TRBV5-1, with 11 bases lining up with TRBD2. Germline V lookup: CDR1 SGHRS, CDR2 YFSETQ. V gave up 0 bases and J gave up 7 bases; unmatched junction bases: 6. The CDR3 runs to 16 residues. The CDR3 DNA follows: TGCGCCAGCAGCTTGGTCGCTAGCGGGGGGTGGAATGAGCAGTTCTTC. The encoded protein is CASSLVASGGWNEQFF.

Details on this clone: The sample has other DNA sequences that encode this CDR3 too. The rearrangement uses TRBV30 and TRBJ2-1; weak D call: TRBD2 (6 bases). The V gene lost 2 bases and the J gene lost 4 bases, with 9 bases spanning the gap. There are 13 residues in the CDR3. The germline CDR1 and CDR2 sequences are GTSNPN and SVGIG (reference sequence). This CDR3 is CAWSPGRYNEQFF. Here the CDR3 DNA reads TGTGCCTGGAGTCCCGGGAGATACAATGAGCAGTTCTTC. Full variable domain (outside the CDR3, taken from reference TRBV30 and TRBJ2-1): SQTIHQWPATLVQPVGSPLSLECTVEGTSNPNLYWYRQAAGRGLQLLFYSVGIGQISSEVPQNLSASRPQDRQFILSSKKLLLSDSGFYLCAWSPGRYNEQFFGPGTRLTVL.

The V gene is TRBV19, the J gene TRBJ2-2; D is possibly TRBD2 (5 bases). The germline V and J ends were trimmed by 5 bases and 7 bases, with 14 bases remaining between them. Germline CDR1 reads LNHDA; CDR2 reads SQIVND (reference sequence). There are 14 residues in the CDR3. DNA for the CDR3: TGTGCCAGTAGTTACGACACCCGGGGCGGGGAGCTGTTTTTT. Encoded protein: CASSYDTRGGELFF.

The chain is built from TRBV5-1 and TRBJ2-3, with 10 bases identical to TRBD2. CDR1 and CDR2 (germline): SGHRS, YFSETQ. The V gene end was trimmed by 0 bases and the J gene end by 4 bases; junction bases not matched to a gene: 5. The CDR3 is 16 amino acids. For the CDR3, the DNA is TGCGCCAGCAGCTTGGGCACTAGCGGGACATCAGATACGCAGTATTTT. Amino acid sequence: CASSLGTSGTSDTQYF.

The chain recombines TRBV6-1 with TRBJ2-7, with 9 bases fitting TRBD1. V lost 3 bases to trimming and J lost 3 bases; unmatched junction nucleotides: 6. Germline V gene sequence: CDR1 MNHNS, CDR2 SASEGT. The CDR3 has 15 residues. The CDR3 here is CASSDVGQGFYEQYF. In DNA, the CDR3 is TGTGCCAGCAGTGACGTCGGACAGGGGTTCTACGAGCAGTACTTC.

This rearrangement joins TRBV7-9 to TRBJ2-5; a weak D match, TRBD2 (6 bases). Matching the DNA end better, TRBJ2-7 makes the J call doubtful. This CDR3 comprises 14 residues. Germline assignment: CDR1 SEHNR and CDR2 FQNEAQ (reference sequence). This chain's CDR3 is CASSFGGAAHEQYF. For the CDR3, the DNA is TGTGCCAGCAGCTTTGGCGGGGCCGCCCACGAGCAGTACTTC.

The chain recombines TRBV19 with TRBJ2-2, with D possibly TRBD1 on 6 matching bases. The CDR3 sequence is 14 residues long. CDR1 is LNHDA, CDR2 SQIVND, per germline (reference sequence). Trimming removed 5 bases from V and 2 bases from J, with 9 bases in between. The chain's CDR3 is CASSFGTNTGELFF. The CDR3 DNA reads TGTGCCAGTAGTTTCGGGACAAACACCGGGGAGCTGTTTTTT.

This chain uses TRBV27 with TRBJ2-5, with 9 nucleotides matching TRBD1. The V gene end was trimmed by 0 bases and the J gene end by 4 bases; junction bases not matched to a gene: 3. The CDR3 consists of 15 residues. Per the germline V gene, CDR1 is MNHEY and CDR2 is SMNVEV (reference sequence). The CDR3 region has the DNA TGTGCCAGCAGTTTATCAGGACAGGGGTTAGAGACCCAGTACTTC. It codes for CASSLSGQGLETQYF.

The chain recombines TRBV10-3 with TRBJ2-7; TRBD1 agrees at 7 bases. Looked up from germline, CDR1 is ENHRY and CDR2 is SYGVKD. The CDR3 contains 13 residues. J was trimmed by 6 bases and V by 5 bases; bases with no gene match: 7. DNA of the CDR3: TGTGCCATCAGTCTAACAGGGGTCCCCGAGCAGTACTTC. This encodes CAISLTGVPEQYF.

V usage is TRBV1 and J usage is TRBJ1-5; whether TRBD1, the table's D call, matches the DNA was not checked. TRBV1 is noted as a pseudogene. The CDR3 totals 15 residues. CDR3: CTSSRQGNSNQPQHF. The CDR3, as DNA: TGCACCAGCAGCCGACAGGGAAATAGCAATCAGCCCCAGCATTTT.

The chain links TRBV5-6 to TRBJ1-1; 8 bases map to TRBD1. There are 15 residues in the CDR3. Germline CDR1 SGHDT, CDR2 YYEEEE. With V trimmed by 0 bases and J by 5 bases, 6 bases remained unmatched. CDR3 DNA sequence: TGTGCCAGCAGCTTGGACTTACAGGGGGGGACTGAAGCTTTCTTT. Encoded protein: CASSLDLQGGTEAFF.

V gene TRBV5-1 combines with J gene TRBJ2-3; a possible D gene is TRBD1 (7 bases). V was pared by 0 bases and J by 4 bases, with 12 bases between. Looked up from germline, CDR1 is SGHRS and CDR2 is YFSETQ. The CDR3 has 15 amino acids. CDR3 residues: CASSLAAGGSDTQYF. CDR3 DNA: TGCGCCAGCAGCTTGGCGGCAGGGGGGTCAGATACGCAGTATTTT. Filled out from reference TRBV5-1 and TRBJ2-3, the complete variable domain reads KAGVTQTPRYLIKTRGQQVTLSCSPISGHRSVSWYQQTPGQGLQFLFEYFSETQRNKGNFPGRFSGRQFSNSRSEMNVSTLELGDSALYLCASSLAAGGSDTQYFGPGTRLTVL.

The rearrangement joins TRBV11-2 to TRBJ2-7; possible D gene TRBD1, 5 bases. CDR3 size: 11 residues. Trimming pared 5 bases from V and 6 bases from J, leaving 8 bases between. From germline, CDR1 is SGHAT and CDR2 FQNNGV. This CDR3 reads CASSQGVEQYF. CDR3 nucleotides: TGTGCCAGCAGCCAAGGGGTCGAGCAGTACTTC.

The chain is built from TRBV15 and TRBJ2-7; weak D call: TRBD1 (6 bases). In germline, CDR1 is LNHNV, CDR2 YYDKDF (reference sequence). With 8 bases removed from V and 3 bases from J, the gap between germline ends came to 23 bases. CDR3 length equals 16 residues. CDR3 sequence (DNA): TGTGCCACCTCCACCCTTACCGGGACAAAAATCTACGAGCAGTACTTC. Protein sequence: CATSTLTGTKIYEQYF.

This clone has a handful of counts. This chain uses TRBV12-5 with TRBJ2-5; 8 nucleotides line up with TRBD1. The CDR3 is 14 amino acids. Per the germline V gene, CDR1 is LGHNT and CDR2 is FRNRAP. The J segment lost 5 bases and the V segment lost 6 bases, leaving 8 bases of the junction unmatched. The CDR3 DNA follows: TGTGCTAGTGGGACAGGGGCGGGCTCGGAGACCCAGTACTTC. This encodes CASGTGAGSETQYF.